Listed below are T cell receptor beta chains from one sample, sequenced in a study of blood T cell repertoires in COVID-19. Clones were read by immunoSEQ multiplex PCR, and TCRdb kept only the in-frame ones, dropping some. The sample holds 170,000 or so clones, around 87% seen once. Sequencing input: peripheral blood. The receptors were sampled from a man in his sixties with COVID-19, enrolled during active disease. The CDR3 runs from the conserved cysteine through the conserved F or W. The D gene is left open where the match is weak. Clone size appears in some rows only: once, few, many, or a class for an expanded clone.

abundance,j_gene,v_gene,d_gene,len,CDR3aa,CDR3nt
NA,TRBJ1-1,TRBV9,TRBD1,17,CASSSTGQGWVDTEAFF,TGTGCCAGCAGCTCAACGGGACAGGGGTGGGTCGACACTGAAGCTTTCTTT
NA,TRBJ2-7,TRBV10-3,NA,14,CAISANREGGEQYF,TGTGCCATCAGTGCTAACAGGGAGGGAGGGGAGCAGTACTTC
NA,TRBJ1-6,TRBV12-3/TRBV12-4,TRBD1,13,CASSTNRGSPLHF,TGTGCCAGCAGTACGAACAGGGGCTCACCCCTCCACTTT
NA,TRBJ1-6,TRBV11-2,NA,15,CASSLGDRPRSPLHF,TGTGCCAGCAGCTTGGGTGACAGGCCCCGTTCACCCCTCCACTTT
NA,TRBJ1-5,TRBV12-2,NA,18,CASRLVLAGAVGNQPQHF,TGTGCAAGTCGCTTAGTCCTTGCAGGGGCGGTTGGCAATCAGCCCCAGCATTTT
NA,TRBJ2-3,TRBV4-3,TRBD1,17,CASSQDLSGGTTDTQYF,TGCGCCAGCAGCCAAGATCTGTCAGGGGGCACCACAGATACGCAGTATTTT
once,TRBJ2-2,TRBV27,NA,13,CASSFSGGGELFF,TGTGCCAGCAGTTTCTCGGGTGGCGGGGAGCTGTTTTTT
NA,TRBJ1-3,TRBV4-3,NA,15,CASSPRSGSGNTIYF,TGCGCCAGCAGCCCCAGATCTGGCTCCGGAAACACCATATATTTT
NA,TRBJ1-2,TRBV28,NA,12,CASSLRGYGYTF,TGTGCCAGCAGTTTAAGGGGTTATGGCTACACCTTC
NA,TRBJ1-1,TRBV3-1/TRBV3-2,TRBD1,16,CASSPPGGLMNTEAFF,TGTGCCAGCAGCCCACCAGGGGGCCTCATGAACACTGAAGCTTTCTTT
NA,TRBJ1-5,TRBV28,TRBD1,20,CASSYPRGAGGLISNQPQHF,TGTGCCAGCAGCTACCCGCGGGGGGCAGGGGGATTGATTAGCAATCAGCCCCAGCATTTT
NA,TRBJ2-3,TRBV19,NA,12,CASSLQGYTQYF,TGTGCCAGTAGCCTACAGGGATATACGCAGTATTTT
NA,TRBJ2-7,TRBV12-5,NA,16,CASGWAVSGIGYEQYF,TGTGCTAGTGGTTGGGCCGTTAGTGGAATAGGCTACGAGCAGTACTTC
NA,TRBJ2-5,TRBV10-3,TRBD1,15,CAISEGQGARETQYF,TGTGCCATCAGTGAGGGCCAGGGGGCCAGAGAGACCCAGTACTTC
NA,TRBJ2-1,TRBV4-3,TRBD2,16,CASSQGLAGGGSEQFF,TGCGCCAGCAGCCAAGGACTAGCGGGGGGAGGCTCTGAGCAGTTCTTC
NA,TRBJ1-1,TRBV19,NA,15,CASSIRQDLNTEAFF,TGTGCCAGTAGTATTCGACAGGACTTGAACACTGAAGCTTTCTTT
NA,TRBJ1-5,TRBV27,NA,13,CASSLRENQPQHF,TGTGCCAGCAGTTTACGGGAAAATCAGCCCCAGCATTTT
NA,TRBJ2-2,TRBV7-2,NA,16,CASSPSRTASGGELFF,TGTGCCAGCAGCCCGTCTCGGACGGCGAGCGGCGGGGAGCTGTTTTTT
NA,TRBJ1-1,TRBV29-1,TRBD1,13,CSVTGVGNTEAFF,TGCAGCGTCACAGGGGTAGGGAACACTGAAGCTTTCTTT
NA,TRBJ1-6,TRBV24-1,TRBD1,15,CATSDAGTGESPLHF,TGTGCCACCAGTGATGCCGGGACAGGGGAATCACCCCTCCACTTT
NA,TRBJ2-7,TRBV18,TRBD1,15,CASSPGGQERYEQYF,TGTGCCAGCTCACCGGGGGGACAGGAAAGGTACGAGCAGTACTTC
NA,TRBJ2-1,TRBV6-4,NA,12,CANPGLGQGGFF,TGTGCCAACCCTGGGCTGGGGCAGGGAGGCTTCTTC
NA,TRBJ1-1,TRBV6-4,TRBD1,18,CASSGQGPQRFMNTEAFF,TGTGCCAGCAGTGGACAGGGGCCGCAAAGATTCATGAACACTGAAGCTTTCTTT
NA,TRBJ2-1,TRBV7-2,NA,12,CASSLGRNEQFF,TGTGCCAGCAGCTTAGGGCGGAATGAGCAGTTCTTC
NA,TRBJ2-5,TRBV11-1,TRBD2,15,CASSSPRGLQETQYF,TGTGCCAGCAGCTCCCCGCGGGGGTTACAAGAGACCCAGTACTTC
NA,TRBJ2-5,TRBV14,TRBD2,17,CASSQVAAGGFQETQYF,TGTGCCAGCAGCCAAGTCGCAGCGGGGGGATTTCAAGAGACCCAGTACTTC
NA,TRBJ2-2,TRBV4-3,TRBD1,17,CASSRSRTGMNTGELFF,TGCGCCAGCAGCCGATCGAGGACAGGGATGAACACCGGGGAGCTGTTTTTT
few,TRBJ2-7,TRBV3-1/TRBV3-2,TRBD2,15,CASRSTSGMYYEQYF,TGTGCCAGCAGGTCGACTAGCGGGATGTACTACGAGCAGTACTTC
NA,TRBJ1-1,TRBV5-6,TRBD1,16,CASSLVGQGANTEAFF,TGTGCCAGCAGCTTGGTGGGACAGGGGGCTAACACTGAAGCTTTCTTT
once,TRBJ1-1,TRBV6-2/TRBV6-3,NA,16,CASSSYLQGLNTEAFF,TGTGCCAGCAGTTCTTACCTACAGGGTTTGAACACTGAAGCTTTCTTT
few,TRBJ1-5,TRBV14,TRBD1,13,CASSQDRGQPQHF,TGTGCCAGCAGCCAGGACAGGGGTCAGCCCCAGCATTTT
once,TRBJ1-4,TRBV2,NA,13,CASSQGTNEKLFF,TGTGCCAGCAGTCAGGGTACTAATGAAAAACTGTTTTTT
NA,TRBJ2-2,TRBV9,NA,15,CASSVDRQDTGELFF,TGTGCCAGCAGCGTAGATCGACAGGACACCGGGGAGCTGTTTTTT
NA,TRBJ2-5,TRBV24-1,TRBD1,16,CATSDPRTGKKETQYF,TGTGCCACCAGTGACCCCCGGACAGGAAAGAAAGAGACCCAGTACTTC
once,TRBJ2-3,TRBV5-4,NA,16,CASSLRLAASTDTQYF,TGTGCCAGCAGCTTGAGGCTAGCTGCTAGCACAGATACGCAGTATTTT
NA,TRBJ1-5,TRBV28,NA,15,CASTPGGSSNQPQHF,TGTGCCAGCACCCCGGGAGGGAGTAGCAATCAGCCCCAGCATTTT
NA,TRBJ2-5,TRBV9,NA,14,CASSVEGAGETQYF,TGTGCCAGCAGCGTAGAGGGGGCGGGGGAGACCCAGTACTTC
NA,TRBJ1-5,TRBV12-3/TRBV12-4,NA,13,CASSLQETQPQHF,TGTGCCAGCAGTTTACAGGAAACTCAGCCCCAGCATTTT
NA,TRBJ2-3,TRBV3-1/TRBV3-2,NA,16,CASSQDRKLVADTQYF,TGTGCCAGCAGCCAAGATCGAAAACTAGTGGCAGATACGCAGTATTTT
NA,TRBJ1-2,TRBV6-6,TRBD1,15,CASSRLDRGVYGYTF,TGTGCCAGCAGTCGACTGGACAGGGGGGTTTATGGCTACACCTTC
once,TRBJ2-7,TRBV25-1,TRBD1,15,CASSAGTGKFYEQYF,TGTGCCAGCAGTGCTGGGACAGGCAAATTCTACGAGCAGTACTTC
NA,TRBJ2-7,TRBV11-3,TRBD1,14,CASSIRQGDYEQYF,TGTGCCAGCAGCATCCGACAGGGAGATTACGAGCAGTACTTC
NA,TRBJ2-3,TRBV3-1/TRBV3-2,TRBD2,16,CASSQETSGGTDTQYF,TGTGCCAGCAGCCAAGAGACTAGCGGGGGCACAGATACGCAGTATTTT
NA,TRBJ2-7,TRBV2,TRBD1,15,CASSQTGGGAYEQYF,TGTGCCAGCAGTCAGACAGGGGGGGGAGCCTACGAGCAGTACTTC
few,TRBJ2-2,TRBV5-1,NA,15,CASSLGQINTGELFF,TGCGCCAGCAGCTTGGGACAGATAAACACCGGGGAGCTGTTTTTT
NA,TRBJ1-6,TRBV7-7,NA,15,CASSLSAADNSPLHF,TGTGCTAGCAGCTTATCGGCAGCGGATAATTCACCCCTCCACTTT
NA,TRBJ1-2,TRBV6-5,NA,14,CASQQTTTNYGYTF,TGTGCCAGCCAACAAACGACAACGAACTATGGCTACACCTTC
NA,TRBJ2-6,TRBV4-2,NA,18,CASSQAVLTDSGANVLTF,TGTGCCAGCAGCCAAGCGGTGTTAACAGACTCTGGGGCCAACGTCCTGACTTTC
NA,TRBJ1-6,TRBV10-3,TRBD1,15,CAISNTGQYNSPLHF,TGTGCCATCAGTAATACGGGACAGTATAATTCACCCCTCCACTTT
NA,TRBJ2-3,TRBV7-2,NA,15,CASSSVSGGLDTQYF,TGTGCCAGCAGCTCTGTTAGTGGGGGGTTGGATACGCAGTATTTT
NA,TRBJ1-5,TRBV19,TRBD1,16,CASSIFGQGARQPQHF,TGTGCCAGTAGTATATTCGGGCAGGGGGCGAGGCAGCCCCAGCATTTT
few,TRBJ1-2,TRBV5-1,NA,13,CASRERSGYGYTF,TGCGCCAGCAGGGAGCGATCCGGCTATGGCTACACCTTC
NA,TRBJ2-3,TRBV11-3,NA,14,CASSSQGSTDTQYF,TGTGCCAGCAGCTCCCAGGGTAGCACAGATACGCAGTATTTT
NA,TRBJ1-4,TRBV29-1,TRBD1,16,CSVEDTGVATNEKLFF,TGCAGCGTTGAAGATACAGGGGTGGCAACTAATGAAAAACTGTTTTTT